This TCR beta chain was profiled in a study of blood T cell repertoires in COVID-19 (dated by TCRdb to 2020 to 2022). For the study in its entirety: Samples covering the acute and convalescent phases of COVID-19 were provided by collaborators in the United States, Italy and Spain. The repertoires were released in a freely available public database intended as a resource for research on the immune response to SARS-CoV-2. Subjects who had been exposed to COVID-19, were actively infected with it, or had recovered from it provided the deeply sampled blood TCRbeta repertoires that made up the dataset. Samples came from the ongoing ImmuneRACE study (first 160 participants) plus 1,254 subjects from 6 global collaborators. HLA class I and class II types, where available, came from metadata supplied by the sample provider rather than from assay-based typing. The prospective study material was composed of cDNA or gDNA derived from T cells, B-cell-depleted T cells, or PBMCs. The sample metadata nearly always contained a de-identified subject ID, COVID-19 status, age in years and sex.

As to this clone: The antigen this receptor binds is unknown. No quality values exist for individual bases; no much larger clone is one base distant.

The paper's findings and limits, for the study overall: The quantity of clinical and demographic metadata differed by source and by participant and was supplied without curation.

TCRbeta CDR3 regions were amplified from genomic DNA using the immunoSEQ Assay, a bias-controlled multiplex PCR. On the study's bioinformatics: The number of nucleated cells in each sample was estimated from the amplification of reference gene primers within the assay. To quantify the absolute abundance of each unique TCRbeta CDR3 rearrangement, sequence reads were collapsed and filtered. For each sample, productive Simpson clonality was calculated as the square root of Simpson's diversity index over productive rearrangements. What TCRdb holds here is the immuneACCESS table cut down to in-frame rearrangements. Part of the clones is not present; checked against another copy, under half of the missing clones reflect an unresolved V gene, and the others are unexplained. D and trimming were read from the DNA, whereas the V and J calls and clone size are those reported in that table. Counted in this sample were 200,000 to 250,000 clones; approximately 90% of them appeared once. More than 10% of the sample comes from the top ten.

Participants in the prospective study were enrolled through a virtual design, were aged roughly 18 to 100 years, and lived in roughly 24 United States geographic areas. In the prospective study, cohorts were assigned on the basis of participant-reported clinical history obtained from a screening survey and a study questionnaire. ImmuneRACE Cohort 3 recovered participants were defined by two consecutive negative NP/OP PCR tests, healthcare professional clearance, or symptom resolution. In the prospective study, whole blood, serum and a nasopharyngeal or oropharyngeal swab were collected from each participant by mobile phlebotomists. Participants in the prospective study had the option to provide additional blood draws and questionnaires over a roughly two-month period. Before DNA extraction, prospective study blood samples were shipped either frozen or at room temperature. The CDR3 spans 12 residues, from the cysteine through the phenylalanine. Here the CDR3 DNA is all that survives: 36 bases in frame from base 1. The germline V gene encodes CDR1 GTSNPN and CDR2 SVGIG (reference sequence). A distance of 10 bases separates the germline ends of V and J, which lose 8 bases and 0 bases respectively.

The receptor chain draws on TRBV30 and TRBJ1-1; a confident D gene designation cannot be given. The sample consisted of PBMCs or T cells enriched from blood (not recorded which). The source of this sequence is a man aged 25 to 40 who had recovered from COVID-19. The encoded CDR3 is CAHRSMNTEAFF. DNA sequence: TGTGCCCACCGGAGCATGAACACTGAAGCTTTCTTT.